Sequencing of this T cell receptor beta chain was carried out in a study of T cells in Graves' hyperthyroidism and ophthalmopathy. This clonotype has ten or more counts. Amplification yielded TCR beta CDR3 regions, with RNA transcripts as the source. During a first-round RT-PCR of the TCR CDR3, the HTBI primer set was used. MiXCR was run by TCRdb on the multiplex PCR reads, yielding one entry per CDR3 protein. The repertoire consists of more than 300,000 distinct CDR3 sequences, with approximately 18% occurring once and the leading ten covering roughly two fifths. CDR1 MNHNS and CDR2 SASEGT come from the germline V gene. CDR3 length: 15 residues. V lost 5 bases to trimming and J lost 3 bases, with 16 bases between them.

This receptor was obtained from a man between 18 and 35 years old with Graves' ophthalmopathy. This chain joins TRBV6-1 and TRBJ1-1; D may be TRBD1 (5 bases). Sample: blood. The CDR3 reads CASSQWGRRYTEAFF. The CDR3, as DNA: TGTGCCAGCAGTCAGTGGGGGAGGAGGTACACTGAAGCTTTCTTT.